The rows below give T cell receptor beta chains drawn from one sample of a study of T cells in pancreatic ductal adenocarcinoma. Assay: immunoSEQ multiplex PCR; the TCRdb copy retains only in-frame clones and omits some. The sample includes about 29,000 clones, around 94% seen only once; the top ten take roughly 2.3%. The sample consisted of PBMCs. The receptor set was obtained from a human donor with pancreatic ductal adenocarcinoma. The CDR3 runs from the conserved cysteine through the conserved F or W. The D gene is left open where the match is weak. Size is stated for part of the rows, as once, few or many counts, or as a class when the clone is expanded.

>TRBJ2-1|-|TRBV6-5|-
CASTLTGEAYNEQFF
TGTGCCAGCACGTTAACAGGGGAGGCGTACAATGAGCAGTTCTTC
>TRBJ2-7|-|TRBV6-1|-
CASSPLASGAYEQYF
TGTGCCAGCAGTCCACTCGCGTCGGGGGCCTACGAGCAGTACTTC
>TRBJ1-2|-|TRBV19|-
CASSSPQGRYGYTF
TGTGCCAGTAGTAGCCCCCAGGGCCGCTATGGCTACACCTTC
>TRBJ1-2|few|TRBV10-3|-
CAISESEGRYYTF
TGTGCCATCAGTGAGTCGGAAGGGAGATACTACACCTTC
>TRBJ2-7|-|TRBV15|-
CATSREWYSEIGNEQYF
TGTGCCACCAGCAGAGAGTGGTATAGCGAGATTGGGAACGAGCAGTACTTC
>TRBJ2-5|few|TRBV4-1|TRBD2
CASSRLAGETQYF
TGCGCCAGCAGCCGACTAGCCGGCGAGACCCAGTACTTC
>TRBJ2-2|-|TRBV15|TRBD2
CATSPSGRVSGELFF
TGTGCCACCAGTCCTAGCGGGAGAGTCTCCGGGGAGCTGTTTTTT
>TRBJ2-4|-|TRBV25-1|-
CASSELAKNIQYF
TGTGCCAGCAGTGAGTTAGCCAAAAACATTCAGTACTTC
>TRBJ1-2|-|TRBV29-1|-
CSVRLKGPNYGYTF
TGCAGCGTTAGGCTAAAGGGACCTAACTATGGCTACACCTTC
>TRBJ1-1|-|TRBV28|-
CAIGELNTEAFF
TGTGCTATTGGGGAATTGAACACTGAAGCTTTCTTT
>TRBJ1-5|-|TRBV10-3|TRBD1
CAISVLGTGNQPQHF
TGTGCCATCAGTGTCCTTGGGACAGGGAATCAGCCCCAGCATTTT
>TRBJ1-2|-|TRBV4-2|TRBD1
CASSSDRASGYTF
TGTGCCAGCAGCTCCGACAGGGCTTCCGGCTACACCTTC
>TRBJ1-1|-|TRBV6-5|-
CASSRPMNTEAFF
TGTGCCAGCAGCCGCCCCATGAACACTGAAGCTTTCTTT
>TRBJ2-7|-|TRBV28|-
CASIRAGANEQYF
TGTGCCAGCATACGAGCGGGTGCTAACGAGCAGTACTTC
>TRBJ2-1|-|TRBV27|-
CASSLSGPRYEQFF
TGTGCCAGCAGTTTATCGGGACCCCGCTATGAGCAGTTCTTC
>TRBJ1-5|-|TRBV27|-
CASSARSNQPQHF
TGTGCCAGCAGTGCCAGAAGCAATCAGCCCCAGCATTTT
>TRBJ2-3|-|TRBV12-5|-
CASGFGTPLYF
TGTGCTAGTGGGTTCGGGACCCCTCTGTATTTT
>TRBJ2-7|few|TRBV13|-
CASSLEGHPSYEQYF
TGTGCCAGCAGCTTAGAGGGTCACCCGTCCTACGAGCAGTACTTC
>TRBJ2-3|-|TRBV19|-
CASSSGRLSTDTQYF
TGTGCCAGTAGTTCGGGACGGCTAAGCACAGATACGCAGTATTTT
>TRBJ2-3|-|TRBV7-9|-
CASSTFRADTQYF
TGTGCCAGCAGCACCTTTCGGGCGGATACGCAGTATTTT
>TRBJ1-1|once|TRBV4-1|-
CASSQGGHANTEAFF
TGCGCCAGCAGCCAAGGAGGACATGCGAACACTGAAGCTTTCTTT
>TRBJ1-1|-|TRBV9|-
CASSVRGGTEAFF
TGTGCCAGCAGCGTCAGGGGAGGGACTGAAGCTTTCTTT
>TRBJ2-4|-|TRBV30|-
CAWSRGQAKNIQYF
TGTGCCTGGAGCCGAGGGCAGGCCAAAAACATTCAGTACTTC
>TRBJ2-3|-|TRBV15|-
CARGADTQYF
TGTGCCAGGGGTGCAGATACGCAGTATTTT
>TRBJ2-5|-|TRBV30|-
CAWSWSVQETQYF
TGTGCCTGGAGTTGGTCAGTCCAAGAGACCCAGTACTTC
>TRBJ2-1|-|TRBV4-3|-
CASSRSWGGTNEQFF
TGCGCCAGCAGCCGGTCCTGGGGCGGGACTAATGAGCAGTTCTTC
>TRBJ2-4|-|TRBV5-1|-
CASSLSGTRVNIQYF
TGCGCCAGCAGCTTGTCCGGGACGAGAGTAAACATTCAGTACTTC
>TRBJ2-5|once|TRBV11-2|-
CASSPYWGTSSETQYF
TGTGCCAGCAGCCCTTATTGGGGGACGAGCTCGGAGACCCAGTACTTC
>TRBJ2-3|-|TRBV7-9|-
CASSQGHVTDTQYF
TGCGCCAGCAGCCAAGGACATGTCACAGATACGCAGTATTTT
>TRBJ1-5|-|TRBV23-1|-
CASSQSREPGYSNQPQHF
TGCGCCAGCAGTCAATCAAGGGAACCGGGGTATAGCAATCAGCCCCAGCATTTT
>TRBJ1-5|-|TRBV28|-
CASSLTGQVTQPQHF
TGTGCCAGCAGTTTGACTGGGCAGGTCACCCAGCCCCAGCATTTT
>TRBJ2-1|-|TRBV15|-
CATSRELLVVYNEQFF
TGTGCCACCAGCAGAGAACTTTTAGTCGTCTACAATGAGCAGTTCTTC
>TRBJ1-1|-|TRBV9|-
CASSVGGALNTEAFF
TGTGCCAGCAGCGTAGGGGGAGCTTTGAACACTGAAGCTTTCTTT
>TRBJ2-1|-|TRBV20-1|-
CSARELNEQFF
TGCAGTGCTAGGGAGCTCAATGAGCAGTTCTTC
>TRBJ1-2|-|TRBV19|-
CASSRITSNYGYTF
TGTGCCAGTAGTCGAATTACTTCCAACTATGGCTACACCTTC
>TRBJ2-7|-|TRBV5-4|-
CASSLGERREQYF
TGTGCCAGCAGCTTGGGGGAACGGCGCGAGCAGTACTTC
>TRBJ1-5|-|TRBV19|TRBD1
CASRGDRIGRANQPQHF
TGTGCCAGTAGAGGGGACAGGATCGGTAGGGCCAATCAGCCCCAGCATTTT
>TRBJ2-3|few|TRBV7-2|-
CASRLTRDTQYF
TGTGCCAGCAGACTGACTAGAGATACGCAGTATTTT
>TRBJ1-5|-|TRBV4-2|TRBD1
CASSLGQGISQPQHF
TGTGCCAGCAGCTTAGGACAGGGGATTTCTCAGCCCCAGCATTTT
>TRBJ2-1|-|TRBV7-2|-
CASSLESRGSEQFF
TGTGCCAGCAGCTTAGAGTCCAGGGGCTCTGAGCAGTTCTTC
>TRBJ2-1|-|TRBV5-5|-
CASSPGRHLERPSYNEQFF
TGTGCCAGCAGCCCAGGCAGACATTTAGAGCGGCCCTCCTACAATGAGCAGTTCTTC
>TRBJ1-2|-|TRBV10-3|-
CAISGTGDYGYTF
TGTGCCATCAGCGGTACAGGCGACTATGGCTACACCTTC
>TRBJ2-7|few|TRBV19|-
CASSMDSSRWSHEQYF
TGTGCCAGTAGTATGGACTCGTCCCGTTGGTCCCACGAGCAGTACTTC
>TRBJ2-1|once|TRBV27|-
CASSLGIGSWNEQFF
TGTGCCAGCAGTTTAGGAATAGGGTCGTGGAATGAGCAGTTCTTC
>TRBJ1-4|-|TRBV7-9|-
CASSLGYGLGFEKLFF
TGTGCCAGCAGCTTAGGGTACGGCCTGGGATTCGAAAAACTGTTTTTT
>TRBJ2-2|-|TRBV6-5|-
CASSPGVVTGELFF
TGTGCCAGCAGCCCTGGGGTAGTCACCGGGGAGCTGTTTTTT
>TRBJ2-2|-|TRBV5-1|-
CASSLAPGQTGELFF
TGCGCCAGCAGCTTGGCGCCGGGACAAACCGGGGAGCTGTTTTTT
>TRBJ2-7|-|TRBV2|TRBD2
CASSEERAGGPVEQYF
TGTGCCAGCAGTGAAGAGAGGGCGGGAGGGCCCGTCGAGCAGTACTTC
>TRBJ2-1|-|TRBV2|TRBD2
CASRGQRGGEQFF
TGTGCCAGCAGGGGACAACGGGGGGGAGAGCAGTTCTTC
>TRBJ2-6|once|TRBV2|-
CASSYRAGNSGANVLTF
TGTGCCAGCAGTTACAGGGCTGGGAACTCTGGGGCCAACGTCCTGACTTTC
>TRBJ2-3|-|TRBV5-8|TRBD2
CASTVGLAVTDTQYF
TGTGCCAGCACCGTTGGACTAGCGGTAACAGATACGCAGTATTTT
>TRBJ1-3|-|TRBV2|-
CASTETMSLLRSGNTIYF
TGTGCCAGCACTGAAACGATGTCGCTCTTGAGATCTGGAAACACCATATATTTT
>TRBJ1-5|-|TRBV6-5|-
CASSTNRVNQPQHF
TGTGCCAGCAGTACCAACAGGGTCAATCAGCCCCAGCATTTT
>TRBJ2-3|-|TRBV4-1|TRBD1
CASSQDRGQVDTQYF
TGCGCCAGCAGCCAGGACAGGGGGCAAGTAGATACGCAGTATTTT
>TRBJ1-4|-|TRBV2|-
CASRDGLEKLFF
TGTGCCAGCAGGGACGGACTTGAAAAACTGTTTTTT
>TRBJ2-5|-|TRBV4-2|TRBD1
CASSQWTGEAETQYF
TGTGCCAGCAGCCAATGGACAGGGGAGGCGGAGACCCAGTACTTC
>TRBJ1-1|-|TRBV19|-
CASSVQGATEAFF
TGTGCCAGTAGTGTACAGGGCGCCACTGAAGCTTTCTTT
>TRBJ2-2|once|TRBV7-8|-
CASSLAQGDRVARTGELFF
TGTGCCAGCAGCTTAGCACAGGGAGATAGGGTAGCGAGGACCGGGGAGCTGTTTTTT
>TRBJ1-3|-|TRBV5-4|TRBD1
CASSWDRRGNTIYF
TGTGCCAGCAGCTGGGACAGGCGTGGAAACACCATATATTTT
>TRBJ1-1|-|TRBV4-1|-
CASSQSSGLNTEAFF
TGCGCCAGCAGCCAATCCTCAGGCCTCAACACTGAAGCTTTCTTT